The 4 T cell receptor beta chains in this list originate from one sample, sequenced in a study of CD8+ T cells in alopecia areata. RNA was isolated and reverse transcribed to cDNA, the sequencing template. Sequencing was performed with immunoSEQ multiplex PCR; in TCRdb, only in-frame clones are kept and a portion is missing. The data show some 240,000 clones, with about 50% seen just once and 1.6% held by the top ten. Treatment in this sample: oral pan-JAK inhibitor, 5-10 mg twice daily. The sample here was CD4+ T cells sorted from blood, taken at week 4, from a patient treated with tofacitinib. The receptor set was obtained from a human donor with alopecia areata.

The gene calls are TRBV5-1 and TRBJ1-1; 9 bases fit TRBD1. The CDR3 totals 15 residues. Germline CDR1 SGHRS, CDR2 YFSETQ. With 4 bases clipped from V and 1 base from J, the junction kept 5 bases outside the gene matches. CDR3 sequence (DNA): TGCGCCAGCAGCAAGGCGGACAGGGGGAACACTGAAGCTTTCTTT. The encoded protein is CASSKADRGNTEAFF.

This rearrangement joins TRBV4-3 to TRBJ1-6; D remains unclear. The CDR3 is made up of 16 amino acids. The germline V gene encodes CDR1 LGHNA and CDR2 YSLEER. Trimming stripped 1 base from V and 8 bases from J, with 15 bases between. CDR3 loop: CASSQVGATLDSPLHF. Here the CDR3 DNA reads TGCGCCAGCAGCCAAGTAGGTGCCACCCTCGATTCACCCCTCCACTTT.

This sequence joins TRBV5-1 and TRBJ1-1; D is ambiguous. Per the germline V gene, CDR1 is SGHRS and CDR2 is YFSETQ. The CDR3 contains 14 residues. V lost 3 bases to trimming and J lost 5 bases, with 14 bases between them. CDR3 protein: CASSSIGMATEAFF. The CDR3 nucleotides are TGCGCCAGCAGCTCAATAGGGATGGCGACTGAAGCTTTCTTT.

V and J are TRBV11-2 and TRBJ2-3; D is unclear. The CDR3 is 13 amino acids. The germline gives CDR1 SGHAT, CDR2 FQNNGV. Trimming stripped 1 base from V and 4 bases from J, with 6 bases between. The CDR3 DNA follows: TGTGCCAGCAGCTTAGCTAAGTCAGATACGCAGTATTTT. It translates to CASSLAKSDTQYF.